This TCR beta chain came from a study of control samples from healthy donors and cancer patients. V was cut by 0 bases and J by 5 bases, with 8 bases left in between. The CDR3 is 14 residues long. Germline assignment: CDR1 SGDLS and CDR2 YYNGEE. Clones were sequenced by immunoSEQ multiplex PCR, and TCRdb holds only the in-frame ones, with some missing. The sample holds under 450,000 clones, 90% seen once. This chain uses TRBV9 with TRBJ1-4, with D unresolved. Sequenced material: PBMCs. The TCR originated in a middle-aged man with head and neck cancer. CDR3 DNA: TGTGCCAGCAGCGTAGTGGGAGACAATGAAAAACTGTTTTTT. Translated: CASSVVGDNEKLFF.